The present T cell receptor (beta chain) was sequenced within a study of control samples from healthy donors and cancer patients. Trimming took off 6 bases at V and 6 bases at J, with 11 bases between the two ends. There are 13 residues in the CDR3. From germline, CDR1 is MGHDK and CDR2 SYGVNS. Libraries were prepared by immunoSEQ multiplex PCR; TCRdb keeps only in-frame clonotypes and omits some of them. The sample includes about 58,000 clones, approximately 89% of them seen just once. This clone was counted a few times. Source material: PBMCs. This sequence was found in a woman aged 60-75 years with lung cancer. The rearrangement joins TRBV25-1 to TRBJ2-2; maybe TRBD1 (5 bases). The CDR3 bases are TGTGCCAGCAGCGAAGGGGTCGCCGGGGAGCTGTTTTTT. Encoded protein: CASSEGVAGELFF.